Included here is one T cell receptor beta chain sequence, with context. Original handling: By means of reference gene primer amplification, nucleated cell counts were estimated. Using immunoSEQ multiplex PCR, the repertoire was profiled, and TCRdb retains in-frame clones only, with some absent. That table furnishes V, J and clone size, whereas the DNA furnished D and trimming. The sample consists of about 240,000 clones, around 87% of them appearing once. The record originates from a study of blood T cell repertoires in COVID-19. On the study more broadly: Donors in the United States, Italy and Spain gave samples during acute or convalescent COVID-19. Nucleic acid was either cDNA or gDNA, and it came from T cells, B-cell-depleted T cells, or PBMCs.

V was pared by 5 bases and J by 8 bases, with 16 bases between. The CDR3 covers 14 residues. Germline V lookup: CDR1 MNHEY, CDR2 SMNVEV (reference sequence). The TCR sequence derives from a woman in her thirties or forties with acute COVID-19. The chain couples TRBV27 to TRBJ2-1, with D possibly being TRBD1 (6 bases). The specimen sequenced was PBMCs or T cells enriched from blood (not recorded which). In DNA, the CDR3 is TGTGCCAGCAGTCGGACAGTTCGTAGCCATGAGCAGTTCTTC. Translating gives CASSRTVRSHEQFF.